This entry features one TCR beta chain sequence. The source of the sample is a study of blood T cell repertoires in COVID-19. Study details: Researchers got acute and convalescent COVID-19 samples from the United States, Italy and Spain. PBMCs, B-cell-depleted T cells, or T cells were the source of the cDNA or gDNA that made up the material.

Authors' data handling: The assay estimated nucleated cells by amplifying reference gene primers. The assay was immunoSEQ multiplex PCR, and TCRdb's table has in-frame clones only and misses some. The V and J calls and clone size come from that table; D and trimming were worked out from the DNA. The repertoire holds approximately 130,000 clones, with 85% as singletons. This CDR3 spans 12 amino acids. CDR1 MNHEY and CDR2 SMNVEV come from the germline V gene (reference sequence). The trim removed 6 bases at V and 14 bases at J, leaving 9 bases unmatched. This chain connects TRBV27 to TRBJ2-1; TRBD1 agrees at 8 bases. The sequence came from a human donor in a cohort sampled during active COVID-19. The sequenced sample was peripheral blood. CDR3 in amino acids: CASSWGPGQEFF. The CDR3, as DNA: TGTGCCAGCAGCTGGGGCCCGGGACAGGAGTTCTTC.